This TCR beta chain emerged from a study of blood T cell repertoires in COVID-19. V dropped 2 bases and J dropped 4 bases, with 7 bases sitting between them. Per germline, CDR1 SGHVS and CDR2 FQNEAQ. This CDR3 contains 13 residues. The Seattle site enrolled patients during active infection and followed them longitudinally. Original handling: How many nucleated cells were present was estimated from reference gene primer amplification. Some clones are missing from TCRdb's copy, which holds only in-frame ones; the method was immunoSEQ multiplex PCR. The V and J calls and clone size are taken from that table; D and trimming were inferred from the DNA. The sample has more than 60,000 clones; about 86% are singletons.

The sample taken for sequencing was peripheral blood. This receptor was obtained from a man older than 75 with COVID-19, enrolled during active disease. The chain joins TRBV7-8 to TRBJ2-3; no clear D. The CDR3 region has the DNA TGTGCCAGCAGCTTACAATCGGCAGATACGCAGTATTTT. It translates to CASSLQSADTQYF.